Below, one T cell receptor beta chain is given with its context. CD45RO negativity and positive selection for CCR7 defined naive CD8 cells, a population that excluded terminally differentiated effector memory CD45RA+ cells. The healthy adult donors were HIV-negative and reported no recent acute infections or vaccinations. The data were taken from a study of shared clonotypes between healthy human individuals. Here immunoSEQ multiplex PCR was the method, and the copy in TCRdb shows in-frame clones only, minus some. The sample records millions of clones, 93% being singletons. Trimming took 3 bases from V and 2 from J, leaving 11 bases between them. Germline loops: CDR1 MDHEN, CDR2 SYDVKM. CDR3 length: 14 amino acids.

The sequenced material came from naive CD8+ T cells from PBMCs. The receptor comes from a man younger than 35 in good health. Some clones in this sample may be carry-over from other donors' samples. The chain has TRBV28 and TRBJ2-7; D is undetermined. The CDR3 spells CASSLRTATYEQYF. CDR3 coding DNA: TGTGCCAGCAGTTTGCGGACGGCAACCTACGAGCAGTACTTC.